The source of this TCR beta chain is a study of spatial heterogeneity in lung cancer. Time point noted: sample taken at primary tumor resection. Tumor, nontumor lung or frozen PBMC supplied whole RNA, sequenced without sorting. One entry per CDR3 protein, called by TCRdb with MiXCR from the 5' RACE reads. The table has under 15,000 distinct CDR3 sequences, around 5.9% seen once. Study-level results: Tumoral mutation counts were tracked by counts of expanded intratumoral alpha and beta TCRs.

The CDR3 loop spans 13 amino acids. V lost 0 bases to trimming and J lost 2 bases, with 4 bases between them. Germline values: CDR1 SGHRS, CDR2 YFSETQ. This clonotype occurred many times. Its antigen is unknown. Little can be read into the size of this beta chain, an off-target read in a library designed for alpha chains. The rearrangement uses TRBV5-1 and TRBJ2-3; no reliable D call. This specimen consisted of lung tumor tissue, obtained at surgery. This clonotype was obtained from a female donor with early-stage non-small cell lung cancer. The CDR3 nucleotides are TGCGCCAGCAGCTTGGTATTCACAGATACGCAGTATTTT. Translating it yields CASSLVFTDTQYF.